Described below is a single T cell receptor (beta chain) sequence and its context. This sample was included in a study of blood T cells in healthy people across ages. Primers used in a second PCR of roughly 7 to 12 cycles were a sample-barcoded 5' primer and a J-beta primer mix. Each CDR3 protein gets one entry after TCRdb re-called the 5' RACE reads with MiXCR. The sample has roughly 1,500,000 distinct CDR3 sequences; around 39% are singletons. The CDR3 extends over 18 amino acids. The trim removed 6 bases at V and 1 base at J, leaving 13 bases unmatched. Sample: blood. The rearrangement links TRBV12-3 or TRBV12-4 to TRBJ2-3, with 10 bases identical to TRBD2. This TCR came from a woman aged 18-29 years in good health. CDR3 nucleotides: TGTGCCAGCAGCCCTAGGACCGGGACTAGCGCACGCACAGATACGCAGTATTTT. As protein: CASSPRTGTSARTDTQYF.